One sample yielded the 25 T cell receptor beta chains listed below, sequenced in a study of T cell responses to AZD1222 COVID-19 vaccine. Assay used: immunoSEQ multiplex PCR; TCRdb lists only in-frame clones, some missing. The sample has 100,000 to 150,000 clones, 89% seen once. This sample comprised peripheral blood, obtained on day 0 of AZD1222 vaccination. Receptors originate from an adult in good health.

The J gene is TRBJ2-7, the V gene TRBV29-1; TRBD2 matches 7 bases. CDR1 is SQVTM, CDR2 ANQGSEA, per germline. V lost 6 bases to trimming and J lost 6 bases; unmatched junction nucleotides: 8. The CDR3 loop spans 12 amino acids. The CDR3 loop reads CSVGRDVREQYF. The CDR3, as DNA: TGCAGCGTAGGGAGGGATGTCCGCGAGCAGTACTTC.

The chain couples TRBV7-2 to TRBJ2-5; D might be TRBD1 or TRBD2, each matching 5 bases. V lost 5 bases and J 4 bases, leaving 14 bases between the germline ends. This CDR3 comprises 14 residues. Germline V lookup: CDR1 SGHTA, CDR2 FQGNSA. CDR3: CASSLNSGRETQYF. The CDR3 bases are TGTGCCAGCAGCCTCAACTCGGGACGAGAGACCCAGTACTTC.

The rearrangement links TRBV4-3 to TRBJ1-2, with a possible D match to TRBD1 (6 bases). The CDR3 has 20 amino acids. Germline lookup yields CDR1 LGHNA and CDR2 YSLEER. Trimming cost V 0 bases and J 4 bases, with 27 bases left between them. CDR3 DNA: TGCGCCAGCAGCCAAGAGTTTGGGAGGGGCAGGGACACTTTTGCCTATGGCTACACCTTC. Protein: CASSQEFGRGRDTFAYGYTF.

The V gene is TRBV2, the J gene TRBJ1-1; D may be TRBD1 (5 bases). Deletions cut 4 bases from V and 5 bases from J, with 14 bases between. Germline V gene sequence: CDR1 SNHLY, CDR2 FYNNEI. The CDR3 runs 14 residues. The CDR3 DNA follows: TGTGCCAGCAGTGTTTTAGGGGTTAGGACTGAAGCTTTCTTT. Translating it yields CASSVLGVRTEAFF.

This chain links TRBV6-5 with TRBJ2-7; D possibly corresponds to TRBD1 (5 bases). The V end lost 6 bases, the J end lost 2 bases, and 14 bases lay between the germline ends. This CDR3 is 14 amino acids long. Germline V gene sequence: CDR1 MNHEY, CDR2 SVGAGI. The CDR3 loop reads CASSPKLGAYEQYF. CDR3 nucleotides: TGTGCCAGCAGCCCCAAGTTAGGGGCCTACGAGCAGTACTTC.

The chain employs TRBV30 and TRBJ1-1; D gene unclear. V lost 5 bases, J lost 4 bases, and 17 bases lay in between. The V gene's germline CDR1 is GTSNPN and CDR2 SVGIG (reference sequence). The CDR3 is 14 amino acids. The CDR3 loop reads CAWLDVNAGTEAFF. The CDR3 region has the DNA TGTGCCTGGCTGGATGTCAACGCGGGCACTGAAGCTTTCTTT. Supplemented by reference TRBV30 and TRBJ1-1, the full variable domain reads SQTIHQWPATLVQPVGSPLSLECTVEGTSNPNLYWYRQAAGRGLQLLFYSVGIGQISSEVPQNLSASRPQDRQFILSSKKLLLSDSGFYLCAWLDVNAGTEAFFGQGTRLTVV.

The chain links TRBV15 to TRBJ1-5; D remains ambiguous. Between the trimmed V and J ends, which lost 1 base and 4 bases, there was a span of 8 bases. Germline V gene sequence: CDR1 LNHNV, CDR2 YYDKDF (reference sequence). The CDR3 runs 14 residues. CDR3 sequence reads: CATSRVVGNQPQHF. The CDR3 DNA reads TGTGCCACCAGCAGAGTGGTGGGGAATCAGCCCCAGCATTTT. Full variable domain (outside the CDR3, taken from reference TRBV15 and TRBJ1-5): DAMVIQNPRYQVTQFGKPVTLSCSQTLNHNVMYWYQQKSSQAPKLLFHYYDKDFNNEADTPDNFQSRRPNTSFCFLDIRSPGLGDTAMYLCATSRVVGNQPQHFGDGTRLSIL.

This chain connects TRBV13 to TRBJ1-6; no clear D gene. The germline gives CDR1 PRHDT, CDR2 FYEKMQ (reference sequence). V dropped 5 bases and J dropped 10 bases, with 9 bases sitting between them. The length of the CDR3 is 12 residues. CDR3 residues: CASSIIGSPLHF. The CDR3 bases are TGTGCCAGCAGCATCATAGGGTCACCCCTCCACTTT.

The V and J genes are TRBV14 and TRBJ2-1; D is undetermined. This CDR3 has 15 amino acids. Trimming cost V 4 bases and J 0 bases, with 10 bases left between them. Germline V gives CDR1 SGHDN, CDR2 FVKESK. The CDR3 DNA sequence: TGTGCCAGCAGCCCCGTTTACTTCTCCTACAATGAGCAGTTCTTC. Translated, it gives CASSPVYFSYNEQFF. Using reference TRBV14 and TRBJ2-1 for the parts outside the CDR3, the full variable domain is EAGVTQFPSHSVIEKGQTVTLRCDPISGHDNLYWYRRVMGKEIKFLLHFVKESKQDESGMPNNRFLAERTGGTYSTLKVQPAELEDSGVYFCASSPVYFSYNEQFFGPGTRLTVL.

Here the CDR3 DNA reads TGTGCCAGCAGCTTAGAGGGCCAGCCCCAGCATTTT. It encodes CASSLEGQPQHF. The chain recombines TRBV7-2 with TRBJ1-5; D not resolved. V lost 1 base and J lost 7, with 5 bases in between. The CDR3 length is 12 residues. Germline-derived CDR1 and CDR2 are SGHTA and FQGNSA.

The chain is built from TRBV5-1 and TRBJ2-1, with TRBD2 as a possible D gene (7 bases). Germline loops: CDR1 SGHRS, CDR2 YFSETQ. The ends were cut back, 4 bases at V and 4 bases at J, with 18 bases in the middle. The CDR3 has 16 amino acids. In DNA, the CDR3 is TGCGCCAGCAGCCCGACGAGGGGGGGCCAATACAATGAGCAGTTCTTC. Its protein is CASSPTRGGQYNEQFF.

V usage is TRBV7-9 and J usage is TRBJ1-3, with D unclear. V lost 3 bases and J 0 bases, leaving 9 bases between the germline ends. Germline lookup yields CDR1 SEHNR and CDR2 FQNEAQ (reference sequence). This CDR3 is built from 15 residues. The CDR3 loop is CASSFSQSSGNTIYF. CDR3 nucleotides: TGTGCCAGCAGCTTCTCCCAGAGCTCTGGAAACACCATATATTTT.

The V gene is TRBV4-1, the J gene TRBJ2-5; 7 bases line up with TRBD2. From germline, CDR1 is MGHRA and CDR2 YSYEKL. This CDR3 comprises 13 residues. With 5 bases clipped from V and 7 bases from J, the junction kept 7 bases outside the gene matches. CDR3 bases: TGCGCCAGCAGCGCACTAGGGAGGGGGACCCAGTACTTC. Translated: CASSALGRGTQYF.

This chain uses TRBV5-1 with TRBJ1-2; 7 nucleotides match TRBD1. The length of the CDR3 is 15 residues. The V segment lost 4 bases and the J segment 5 bases; nucleotides outside the gene matches: 11. The germline V gene has CDR1 SGHRS and CDR2 YFSETQ. The CDR3: CASSTTDRVRYGYTF. The CDR3 DNA reads as TGCGCCAGCAGCACAACTGACAGGGTTAGATATGGCTACACCTTC.

This sequence joins TRBV25-1 and TRBJ2-7, with 9 nucleotides matching TRBD1. With 9 bases clipped from V and 0 bases from J, the junction kept 6 bases outside the gene matches. CDR1 is MGHDK and CDR2 is SYGVNS in the germline V gene. This CDR3 is built from 14 residues. The CDR3 DNA is TGTGCCAGTTCGACAGGGGGGAGCTCCTACGAGCAGTACTTC. Translated, it gives CASSTGGSSYEQYF.

The V call is TRBV19, the J call TRBJ2-7, with D possibly TRBD2 on 6 matching bases. The CDR3 has 11 residues. V gave up 7 bases and J gave up 6 bases, with 10 bases separating them. The germline gives CDR1 LNHDA, CDR2 SQIVND (reference sequence). As DNA, the CDR3 is TGTGCCAGTAAGGAGGGATCCGAGCAGTACTTC. Its protein product is CASKEGSEQYF.

V is TRBV30 and J is TRBJ1-6; the D is unclear. V was clipped by 5 bases and J by 7 bases, with 6 bases between them. This CDR3 is 11 amino acids long. Germline CDR1 is GTSNPN and CDR2 is SVGIG (reference sequence). CDR3: CAWDLNSPLHF. The DNA for the CDR3 is TGTGCCTGGGATCTCAATTCACCCCTCCACTTT.

CDR3 DNA: TGTGCCAGCAGTTCTGCGGGCTCTCGGGGGGCCCAGTACTTC. As protein: CASSSAGSRGAQYF. V and J are TRBV28 and TRBJ2-5; 7 bases fit TRBD2. V was pared by 4 bases and J by 9 bases, with 11 bases of the junction left unmatched. There are 14 residues in the CDR3. Germline V gives CDR1 MDHEN, CDR2 SYDVKM. Looking up the rest from reference TRBV28 and TRBJ2-5 gives the full variable domain: DVKVTQSSRYLVKRTGEKVFLECVQDMDHENMFWYRQDPGLGLRLIYFSYDVKMKEKGDIPEGYSVSREKKERFSLILESASTNQTSMYLCASSSAGSRGAQYFGPGTRLLVL.

The gene calls are TRBV21-1 and TRBJ1-1. TRBV21-1 is recorded as a pseudogene. The CDR3 totals 13 residues. Written as DNA, the CDR3 is TGTGCCAGCAGCAAGGTTCGGGGCACTGAAGCTTTCTTT. Encoded protein: CASSKVRGTEAFF.

In this sample, this clone turned up once. J is TRBJ1-5 and V is TRBV7-2; D uncertain. CDR3 size: 14 residues. Deletions cut 2 bases from V and 0 bases from J, with 5 bases between. Germline lookup yields CDR1 SGHTA and CDR2 FQGNSA. The CDR3 DNA sequence: TGTGCCAGCAGCTTACGGAATAGCAATCAGCCCCAGCATTTT. Its protein is CASSLRNSNQPQHF.

The chain joins TRBV7-2 to TRBJ1-1; D is possibly TRBD1 (6 bases). Looked up from germline, CDR1 is SGHTA and CDR2 is FQGNSA. The CDR3 runs 17 residues. V shed 1 base and J shed 1 base, with 16 bases lying between them. CDR3 DNA sequence: TGTGCCAGCAGCTTAGTCATTTGGGGGCGAGGGAACACTGAAGCTTTCTTT. Amino acid sequence: CASSLVIWGRGNTEAFF.

The chain links TRBV11-2 to TRBJ1-2; possible D gene TRBD1, 5 bases. Trimming cost V 2 bases and J 6 bases, with 10 bases left between them. The CDR3 totals 13 residues. Germline V gene data show CDR1 as SGHAT and CDR2 as FQNNGV. The CDR3 coding sequence is TGTGCCAGCAGCTTATCTGGGGGGAATGGCTACACCTTC. Translation: CASSLSGGNGYTF.

This chain uses TRBV4-3 with TRBJ1-2, with D perhaps matching TRBD1 (5 bases). This CDR3 spans 14 amino acids. CDR1 LGHNA and CDR2 YSLEER come from the germline V gene. V was clipped by 0 bases and J by 8 bases, with 13 bases between them. DNA of the CDR3: TGCGCCAGCAGCCAAGATGGGACGGGATACGGCTACACCTTC. This codes for CASSQDGTGYGYTF.

The chain is built from TRBV30 and TRBJ1-1; D uncertain. With 3 bases removed from V and 11 bases from J, the gap between germline ends came to 16 bases. This CDR3 is built from 12 residues. Germline V lookup: CDR1 GTSNPN, CDR2 SVGIG (reference sequence). The CDR3 sequence: CAWSLSVLGAFF. The CDR3 coding sequence is TGTGCCTGGAGCTTATCCGTGCTCGGGGCTTTCTTT.

A few counts support this clone. The chain has TRBV4-1 and TRBJ1-3, with a tentative D call TRBD1 (6 bases). Germline CDR1 reads MGHRA; CDR2 reads YSYEKL. V was pared by 0 bases and J by 1 base, with 19 bases between. The CDR3 has 19 amino acids. CDR3 coding DNA: TGCGCCAGCAGCCAAGATCCGGGGGCAGGGGCTAAATCTGGAAACACCATATATTTT. Amino acid sequence: CASSQDPGAGAKSGNTIYF.